One sample yielded the 6 T cell receptor beta chains listed below, sequenced in a study of Ad26.COV2.S vaccination and SARS-CoV-2 variants. The treatment: some 20 received Ad26.COV2.S at low or high dose, single or two shots; a few received placebo; per-sample allocation not given. Day 63 following the first vaccine or placebo injection was when the samples were taken. This table comes from immunoSEQ multiplex PCR, and its TCRdb copy is limited to in-frame clones, with some not included. The sample includes around 300,000 clones, about 88% of them seen just once. Sequences were derived from peripheral blood, sampled in a trial of Ad26.COV2.S vaccine versus placebo. These receptor sequences come from a person between 18 and 65 years old who received the Ad26.COV2.S COVID-19 vaccine or a placebo.

The V gene is TRBV30, the J gene TRBJ2-2, with D perhaps matching TRBD2 (6 bases). CDR3 size: 14 residues. CDR1 and CDR2 (germline): GTSNPN, SVGIG (reference sequence). The V and J ends lost 0 bases and 6 bases respectively, with 11 bases between them. CDR3 DNA: TGTGCCTGGAGTGTAGGAGGGGCCGCCGGGGAGCTGTTTTTT. Its translation is CAWSVGGAAGELFF.

The chain has TRBV5-1 and TRBJ1-6; weak D call: TRBD1 (5 bases). Trimming stripped 0 bases from V and 7 bases from J, with 14 bases between. Germline V gives CDR1 SGHRS, CDR2 YFSETQ. The CDR3 is made up of 16 amino acids. The CDR3 region has the DNA TGCGCCAGCAGCTTGGTTCGTGGCAGGGTAAATTCACCCCTCCACTTT. Amino acid sequence: CASSLVRGRVNSPLHF.

This chain joins TRBV6-6 and TRBJ1-2; D gene ambiguous. The CDR3 has 14 amino acids. Germline V gives CDR1 MNHNY, CDR2 SVGAGI (reference sequence). V shed 2 bases and J shed 4 bases, with 11 bases lying between them. This CDR3 reads CASSYITGSYGYTF. CDR3 in DNA: TGTGCCAGCAGTTACATCACGGGATCCTATGGCTACACCTTC.

V usage is TRBV25-1 and J usage is TRBJ1-1; a possible D gene is TRBD1 (6 bases). The CDR3 sequence is 15 residues long. The germline V and J ends were trimmed by 7 bases and 4 bases, with 19 bases remaining between them. The germline CDR1 and CDR2 sequences are MGHDK and SYGVNS. The CDR3 spells CASTRMRGRATEAFF. The CDR3 nucleotides are TGTGCCAGCACCAGAATGAGGGGGAGGGCCACTGAAGCTTTCTTT.

The chain links TRBV30 to TRBJ2-3; 9 bases map to TRBD2. The CDR3 is 15 amino acids. The germline CDR1 and CDR2 sequences are GTSNPN and SVGIG (reference sequence). Trimming cost V 3 bases and J 2 bases; bases outside gene matches: 6. CDR3 sequence: CAWSPGLAYTDTQYF. CDR3 in DNA: TGTGCCTGGAGCCCTGGACTAGCGTACACAGATACGCAGTATTTT.

The chain couples TRBV4-1 to TRBJ1-5; D uncertain. Germline assignment: CDR1 MGHRA and CDR2 YSYEKL. The CDR3 consists of 14 residues. The V end was cut by 0 bases, the J end by 7 bases, with 10 bases between. In DNA form, the CDR3 reads TGCGCCAGCAGCCAAGATACCCCCAACCAGCCCCAGCATTTT. Protein product: CASSQDTPNQPQHF.